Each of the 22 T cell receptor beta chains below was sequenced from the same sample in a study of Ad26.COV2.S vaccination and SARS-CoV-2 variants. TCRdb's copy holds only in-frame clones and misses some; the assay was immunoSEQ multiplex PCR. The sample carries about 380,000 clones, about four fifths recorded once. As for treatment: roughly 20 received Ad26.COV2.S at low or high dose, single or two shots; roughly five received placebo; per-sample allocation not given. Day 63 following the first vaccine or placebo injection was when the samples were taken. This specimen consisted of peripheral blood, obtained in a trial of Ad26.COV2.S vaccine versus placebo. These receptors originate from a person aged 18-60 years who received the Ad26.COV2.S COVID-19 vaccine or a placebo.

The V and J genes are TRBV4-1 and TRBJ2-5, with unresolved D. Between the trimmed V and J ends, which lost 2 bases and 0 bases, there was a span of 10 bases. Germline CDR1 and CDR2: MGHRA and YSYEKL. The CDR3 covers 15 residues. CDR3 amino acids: CASSQSTAYQETQYF. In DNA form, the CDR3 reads TGCGCCAGCAGCCAATCCACAGCGTACCAAGAGACCCAGTACTTC.

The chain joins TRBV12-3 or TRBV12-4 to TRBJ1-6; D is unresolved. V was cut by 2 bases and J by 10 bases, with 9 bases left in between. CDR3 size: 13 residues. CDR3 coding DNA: TGTGCCAGCAGTTTAATTCGGAGCTCACCCCTCCACTTT. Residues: CASSLIRSSPLHF.

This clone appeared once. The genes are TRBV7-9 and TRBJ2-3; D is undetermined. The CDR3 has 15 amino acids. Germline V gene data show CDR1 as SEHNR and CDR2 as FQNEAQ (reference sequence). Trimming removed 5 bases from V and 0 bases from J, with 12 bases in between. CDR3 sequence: CASSAYLGSTDTQYF. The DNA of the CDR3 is TGTGCCAGCAGCGCCTACTTGGGAAGCACAGATACGCAGTATTTT.

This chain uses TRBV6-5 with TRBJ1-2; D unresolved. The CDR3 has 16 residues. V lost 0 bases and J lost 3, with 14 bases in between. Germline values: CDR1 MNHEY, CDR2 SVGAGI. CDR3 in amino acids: CASSYSPPRQDYGYTF. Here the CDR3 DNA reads TGTGCCAGCAGTTACTCCCCCCCGAGGCAGGACTATGGCTACACCTTC.

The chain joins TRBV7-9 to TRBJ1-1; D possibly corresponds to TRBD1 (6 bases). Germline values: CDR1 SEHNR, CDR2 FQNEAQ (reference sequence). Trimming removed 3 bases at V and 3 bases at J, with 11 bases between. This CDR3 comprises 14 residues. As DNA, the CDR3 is TGTGCCAGCAGCTTGGGGGCGGGTGACACTGAAGCTTTCTTT. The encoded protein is CASSLGAGDTEAFF.

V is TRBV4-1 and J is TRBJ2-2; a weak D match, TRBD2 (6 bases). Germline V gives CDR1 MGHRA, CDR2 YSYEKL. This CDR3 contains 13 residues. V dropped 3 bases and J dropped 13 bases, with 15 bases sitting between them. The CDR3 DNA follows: TGCGCCAGCAGCCAGGGAACTAGCCTAGGGCTGTTTTTT. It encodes CASSQGTSLGLFF.

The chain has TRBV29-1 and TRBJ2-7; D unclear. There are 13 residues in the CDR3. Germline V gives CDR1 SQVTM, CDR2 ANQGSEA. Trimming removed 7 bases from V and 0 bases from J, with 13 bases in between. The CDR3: CSAVLGISYEQYF. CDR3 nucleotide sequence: TGCAGCGCCGTCTTGGGTATCTCCTACGAGCAGTACTTC.

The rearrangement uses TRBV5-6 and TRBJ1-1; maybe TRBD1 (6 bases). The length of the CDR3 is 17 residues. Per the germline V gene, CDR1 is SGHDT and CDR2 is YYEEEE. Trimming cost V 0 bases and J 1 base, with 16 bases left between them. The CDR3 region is CASSLAGAGIKNTEAFF. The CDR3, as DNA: TGTGCCAGCAGCTTGGCAGGGGCGGGAATCAAGAACACTGAAGCTTTCTTT.

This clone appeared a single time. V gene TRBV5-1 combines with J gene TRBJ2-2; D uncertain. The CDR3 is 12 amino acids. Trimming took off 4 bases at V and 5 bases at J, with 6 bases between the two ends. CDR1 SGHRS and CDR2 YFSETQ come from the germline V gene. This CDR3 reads CASSTFTGELFF. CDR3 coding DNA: TGCGCCAGCAGCACCTTTACCGGGGAGCTGTTTTTT.

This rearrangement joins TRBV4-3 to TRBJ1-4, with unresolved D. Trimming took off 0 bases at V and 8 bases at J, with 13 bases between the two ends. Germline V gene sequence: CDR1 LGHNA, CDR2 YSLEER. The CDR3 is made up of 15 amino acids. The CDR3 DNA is TGCGCCAGCAGCCAAGATCTGGGTACGAGGGAAAAACTGTTTTTT. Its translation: CASSQDLGTREKLFF.

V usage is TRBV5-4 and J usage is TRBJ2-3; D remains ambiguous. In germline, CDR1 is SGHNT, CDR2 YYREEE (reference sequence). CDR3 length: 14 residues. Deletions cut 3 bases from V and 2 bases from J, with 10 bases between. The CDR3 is CASSSPPHTDTQYF. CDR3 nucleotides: TGTGCCAGCAGCTCGCCACCCCACACAGATACGCAGTATTTT. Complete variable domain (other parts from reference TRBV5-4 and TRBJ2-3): ETGVTQSPTHLIKTRGQQVTLRCSSQSGHNTVSWYQQALGQGPQFIFQYYREEENGRGNFPPRFSGLQFPNYSSELNVNALELDDSALYLCASSSPPHTDTQYFGPGTRLTVL.

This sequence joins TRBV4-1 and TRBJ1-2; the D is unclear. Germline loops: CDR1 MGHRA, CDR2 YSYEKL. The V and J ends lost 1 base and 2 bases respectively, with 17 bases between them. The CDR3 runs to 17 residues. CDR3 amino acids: CASSQGSLAARNYGYTF. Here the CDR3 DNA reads TGCGCCAGCAGCCAAGGGTCACTGGCAGCCCGGAACTATGGCTACACCTTC.

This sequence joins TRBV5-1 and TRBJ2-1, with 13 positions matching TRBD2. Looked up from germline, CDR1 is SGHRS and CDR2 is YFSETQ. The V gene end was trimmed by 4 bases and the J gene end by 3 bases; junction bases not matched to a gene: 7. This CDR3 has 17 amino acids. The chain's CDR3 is CASSAPTSGRDYNEQFF. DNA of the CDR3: TGCGCCAGCAGCGCCCCAACTAGCGGGAGGGACTACAATGAGCAGTTCTTC.

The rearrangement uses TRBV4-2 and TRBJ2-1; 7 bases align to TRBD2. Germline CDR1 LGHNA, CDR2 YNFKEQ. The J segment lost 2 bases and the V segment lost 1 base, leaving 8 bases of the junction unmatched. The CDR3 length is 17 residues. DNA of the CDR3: TGTGCCAGCAGCCAAGGGGGCGGGAGTTTAACCTACAATGAGCAGTTCTTC. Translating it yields CASSQGGGSLTYNEQFF.

The CDR3 DNA reads as TGTGCCAGCAGCTTAGGGGGACTAACAGGGGGCGTATATGGCTACACCTTC. It codes for CASSLGGLTGGVYGYTF. V and J are TRBV11-2 and TRBJ1-2; 9 bases fit TRBD1. The ends lost 1 base at V and 5 bases at J; junction bases unmatched: 11. The CDR3 extends over 17 amino acids. The germline V gene has CDR1 SGHAT and CDR2 FQNNGV.

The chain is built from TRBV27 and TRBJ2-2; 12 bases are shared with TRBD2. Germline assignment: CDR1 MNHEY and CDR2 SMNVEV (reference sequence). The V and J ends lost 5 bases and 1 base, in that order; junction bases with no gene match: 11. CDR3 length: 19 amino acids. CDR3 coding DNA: TGTGCCAGCAGTACCCGACTAGCGGGAGTGTGGTTGAACACCGGGGAGCTGTTTTTT. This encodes CASSTRLAGVWLNTGELFF.

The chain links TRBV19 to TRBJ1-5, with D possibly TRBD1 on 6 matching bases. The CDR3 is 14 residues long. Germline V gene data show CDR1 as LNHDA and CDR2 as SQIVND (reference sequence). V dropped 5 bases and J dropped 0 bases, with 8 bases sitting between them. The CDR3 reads CASSGQYSNQPQHF. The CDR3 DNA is TGTGCCAGTAGTGGACAGTATAGCAATCAGCCCCAGCATTTT. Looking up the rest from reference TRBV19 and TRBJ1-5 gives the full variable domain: DGGITQSPKYLFRKEGQNVTLSCEQNLNHDAMYWYRQDPGQGLRLIYYSQIVNDFQKGDIAEGYSVSREKKESFPLTVTSAQKNPTAFYLCASSGQYSNQPQHFGDGTRLSIL.

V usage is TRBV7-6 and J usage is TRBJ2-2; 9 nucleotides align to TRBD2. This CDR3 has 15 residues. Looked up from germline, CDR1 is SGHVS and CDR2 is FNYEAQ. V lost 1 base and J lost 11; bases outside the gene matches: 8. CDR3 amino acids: CASSLGYAGGGELFF. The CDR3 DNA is TGTGCCAGCAGCTTAGGTTACGCGGGAGGGGGCGAGCTGTTTTTT.

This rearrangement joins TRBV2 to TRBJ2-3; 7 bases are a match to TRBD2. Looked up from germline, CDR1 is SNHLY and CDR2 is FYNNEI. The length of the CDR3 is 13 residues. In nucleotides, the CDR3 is TGTGCAAGCGGGGACGGGCCATCAGATACGCAGTATTTT. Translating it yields CASGDGPSDTQYF. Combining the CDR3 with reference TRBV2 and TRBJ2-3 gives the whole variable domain EPEVTQTPSHQVTQMGQEVILRCVPISNHLYFYWYRQILGQKVEFLVSFYNNEISEKSEIFDDQFSVERPDGSNFTLKIRSTKLEDSAMYFCASGDGPSDTQYFGPGTRLTVL.

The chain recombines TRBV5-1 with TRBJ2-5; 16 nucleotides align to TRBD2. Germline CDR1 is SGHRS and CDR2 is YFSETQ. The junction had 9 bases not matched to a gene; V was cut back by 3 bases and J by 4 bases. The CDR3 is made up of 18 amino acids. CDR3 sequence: CASSSGTSGRGFRETQYF. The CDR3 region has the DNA TGCGCCAGCAGCTCCGGGACTAGCGGGAGGGGATTTAGAGAGACCCAGTACTTC.

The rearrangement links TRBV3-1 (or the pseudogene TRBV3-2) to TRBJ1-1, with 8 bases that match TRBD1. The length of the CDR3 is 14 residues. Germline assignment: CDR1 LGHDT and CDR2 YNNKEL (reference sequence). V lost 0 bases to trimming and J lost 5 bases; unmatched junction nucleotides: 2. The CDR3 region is CASSQEQGGTEAFF. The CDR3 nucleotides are TGTGCCAGCAGCCAAGAACAGGGGGGGACTGAAGCTTTCTTT.

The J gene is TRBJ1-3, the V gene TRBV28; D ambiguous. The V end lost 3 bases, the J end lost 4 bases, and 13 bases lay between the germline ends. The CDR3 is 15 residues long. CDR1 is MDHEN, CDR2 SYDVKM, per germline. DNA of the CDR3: TGTGCCAGCAGTTTTCCCCATTTAACGGGAAACACCATATATTTT. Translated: CASSFPHLTGNTIYF.